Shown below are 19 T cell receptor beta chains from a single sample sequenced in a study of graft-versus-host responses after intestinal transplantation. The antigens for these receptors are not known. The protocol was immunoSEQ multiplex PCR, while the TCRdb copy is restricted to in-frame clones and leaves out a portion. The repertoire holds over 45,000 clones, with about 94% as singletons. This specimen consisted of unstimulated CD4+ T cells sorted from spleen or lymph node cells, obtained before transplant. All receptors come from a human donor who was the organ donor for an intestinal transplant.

CDR3 in DNA: TGTGCCAGCAGCTTAGTTTGGGCTCAGGAGACCCAGTACTTC. Residues: CASSLVWAQETQYF. This rearrangement joins TRBV7-2 to TRBJ2-5; D is uncertain. Germline CDR1 and CDR2: SGHTA and FQGNSA. There are 14 residues in the CDR3. Deletions cut 1 base from V and 5 bases from J, with 11 bases between.

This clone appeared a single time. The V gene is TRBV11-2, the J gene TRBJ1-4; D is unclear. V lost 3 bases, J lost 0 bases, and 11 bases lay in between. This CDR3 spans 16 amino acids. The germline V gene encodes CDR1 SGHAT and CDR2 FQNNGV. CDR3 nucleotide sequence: TGTGCCAGCAGCTTGTGGGAGGTCGCAACTAATGAAAAACTGTTTTTT. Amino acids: CASSLWEVATNEKLFF.

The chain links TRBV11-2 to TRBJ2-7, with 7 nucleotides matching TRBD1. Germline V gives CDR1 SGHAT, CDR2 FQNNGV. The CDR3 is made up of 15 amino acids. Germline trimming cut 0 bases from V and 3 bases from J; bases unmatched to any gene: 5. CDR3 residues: CASSLDLRQGYEQYF. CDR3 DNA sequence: TGTGCCAGCAGCTTAGATCTGCGACAGGGCTACGAGCAGTACTTC.

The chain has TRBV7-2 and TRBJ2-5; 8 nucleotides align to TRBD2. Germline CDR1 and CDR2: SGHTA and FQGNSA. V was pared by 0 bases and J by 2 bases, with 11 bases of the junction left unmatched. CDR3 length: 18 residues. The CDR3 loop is CASSLARKRGPRQETQYF. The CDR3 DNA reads TGTGCCAGCAGCTTAGCCCGGAAGCGGGGGCCTCGGCAAGAGACCCAGTACTTC.

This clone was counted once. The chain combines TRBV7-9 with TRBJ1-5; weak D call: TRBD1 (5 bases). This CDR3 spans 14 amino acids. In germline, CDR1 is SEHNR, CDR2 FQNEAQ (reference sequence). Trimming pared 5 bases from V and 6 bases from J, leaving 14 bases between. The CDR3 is CASSPSGGGQPQHF. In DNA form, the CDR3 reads TGTGCCAGCAGCCCCTCGGGGGGAGGTCAGCCCCAGCATTTT.

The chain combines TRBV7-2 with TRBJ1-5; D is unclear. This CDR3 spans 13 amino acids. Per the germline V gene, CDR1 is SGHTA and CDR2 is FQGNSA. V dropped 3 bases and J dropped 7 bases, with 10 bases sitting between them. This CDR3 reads CASSFGINQPQHF. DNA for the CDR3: TGTGCCAGCAGCTTTGGGATTAACCAGCCCCAGCATTTT.

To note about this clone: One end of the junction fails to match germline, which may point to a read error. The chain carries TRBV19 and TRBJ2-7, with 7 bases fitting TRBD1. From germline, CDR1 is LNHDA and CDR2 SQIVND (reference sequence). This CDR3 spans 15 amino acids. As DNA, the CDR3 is TGTGCCAGTGGTATAGGGGGCTCCCGTATCTACGAGCAGTACTTC. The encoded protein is CASGIGGSRIYEQYF.

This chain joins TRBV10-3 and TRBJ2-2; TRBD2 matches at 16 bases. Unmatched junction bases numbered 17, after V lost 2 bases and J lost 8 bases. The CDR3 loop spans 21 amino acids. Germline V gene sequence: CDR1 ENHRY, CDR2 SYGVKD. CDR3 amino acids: CAISERARGTSGGAANGELFF. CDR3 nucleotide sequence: TGTGCCATCAGTGAGCGGGCCCGCGGGACTAGCGGGGGGGCAGCGAATGGGGAGCTGTTTTTT.

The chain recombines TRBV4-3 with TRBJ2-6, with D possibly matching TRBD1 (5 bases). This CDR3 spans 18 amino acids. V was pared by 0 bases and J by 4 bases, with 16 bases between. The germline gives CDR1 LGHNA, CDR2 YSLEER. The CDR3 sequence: CASSQDLTGSAGANVLTF. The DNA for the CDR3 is TGCGCCAGCAGCCAAGATCTCACAGGCTCGGCCGGGGCCAACGTCCTGACTTTC.

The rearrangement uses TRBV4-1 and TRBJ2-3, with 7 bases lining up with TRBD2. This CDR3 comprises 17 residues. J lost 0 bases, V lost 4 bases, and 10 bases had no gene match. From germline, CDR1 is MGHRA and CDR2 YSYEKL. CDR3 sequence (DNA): TGCGCCAGCAGCCTACGACTGCTAGCGGTCAGCACAGATACGCAGTATTTT. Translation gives CASSLRLLAVSTDTQYF.

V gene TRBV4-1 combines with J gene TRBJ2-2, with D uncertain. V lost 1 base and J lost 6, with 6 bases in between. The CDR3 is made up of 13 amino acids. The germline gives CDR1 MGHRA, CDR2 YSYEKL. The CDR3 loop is CASSQVRAGELFF. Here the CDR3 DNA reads TGCGCCAGCAGCCAAGTAAGGGCCGGGGAGCTGTTTTTT.

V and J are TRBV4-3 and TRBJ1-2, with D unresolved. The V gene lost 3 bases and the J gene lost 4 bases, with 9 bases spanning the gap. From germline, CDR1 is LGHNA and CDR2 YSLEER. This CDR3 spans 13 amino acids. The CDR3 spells CASSHKGIYGYTF. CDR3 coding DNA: TGCGCCAGCAGCCATAAAGGGATCTATGGCTACACCTTC.

The CDR3 DNA reads TGTGCCAGCAGCGCAGAGCGCTTTAGCACAGATACGCAGTATTTT. Its protein product is CASSAERFSTDTQYF. The chain uses TRBV9 and TRBJ2-3, with D uncertain. This CDR3 has 15 amino acids. V was trimmed by 3 bases and J by 0 bases, leaving 11 bases between them. The germline CDR1 and CDR2 sequences are SGDLS and YYNGEE.

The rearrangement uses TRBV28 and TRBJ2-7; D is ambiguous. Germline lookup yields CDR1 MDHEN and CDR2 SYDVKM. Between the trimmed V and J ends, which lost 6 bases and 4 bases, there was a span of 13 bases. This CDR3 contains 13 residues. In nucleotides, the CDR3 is TGTGCCAGCAGCCAGCTGGGCCCTTACGAGCAGTACTTC. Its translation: CASSQLGPYEQYF.

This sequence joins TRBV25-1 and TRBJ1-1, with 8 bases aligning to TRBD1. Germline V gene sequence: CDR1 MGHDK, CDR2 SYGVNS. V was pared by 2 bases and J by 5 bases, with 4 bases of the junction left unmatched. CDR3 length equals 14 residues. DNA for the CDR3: TGTGCCAGCAGTGAAGACAGGGGTAAGACTGAAGCTTTCTTT. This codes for CASSEDRGKTEAFF. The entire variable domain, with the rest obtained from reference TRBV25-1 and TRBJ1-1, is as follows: EADIYQTPRYLVIGTGKKITLECSQTMGHDKMYWYQQDPGMELHLIHYSYGVNSTEKGDLSSESTVSRIRTEHFPLTLESARPSHTSQYLCASSEDRGKTEAFFGQGTRLTVV.

Here the CDR3 DNA reads TGTGCCAGCTTAAGTGGACCCAATTCACCCCTCCACTTT. Amino acid sequence: CASLSGPNSPLHF. V usage is TRBV18 and J usage is TRBJ1-6; unclear D gene. This CDR3 contains 13 residues. Germline values: CDR1 KGHSH, CDR2 LQKENI. Trimming cost V 7 bases and J 7 bases, with 11 bases left between them.

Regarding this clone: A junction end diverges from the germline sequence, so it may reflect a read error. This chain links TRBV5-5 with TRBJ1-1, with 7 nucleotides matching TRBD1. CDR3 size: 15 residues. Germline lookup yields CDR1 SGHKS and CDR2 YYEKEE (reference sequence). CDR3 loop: CASSPRTGLNPEAFF. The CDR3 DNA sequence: TGTGCCAGCAGCCCGCGGACAGGCTTGAACCCTGAAGCTTTCTTT.

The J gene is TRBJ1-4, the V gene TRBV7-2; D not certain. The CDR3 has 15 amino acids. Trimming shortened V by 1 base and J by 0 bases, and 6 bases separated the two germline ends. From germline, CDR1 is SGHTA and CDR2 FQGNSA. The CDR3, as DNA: TGTGCCAGCAGCTTAGGGACTGCAACTAATGAAAAACTGTTTTTT. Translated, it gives CASSLGTATNEKLFF.

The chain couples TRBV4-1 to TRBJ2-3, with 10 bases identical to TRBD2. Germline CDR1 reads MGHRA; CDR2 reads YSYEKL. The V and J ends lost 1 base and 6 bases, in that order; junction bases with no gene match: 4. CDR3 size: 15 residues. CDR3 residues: CASSQGGTSADTQYF. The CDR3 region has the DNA TGCGCCAGCAGCCAAGGGGGGACTAGCGCGGATACGCAGTATTTT.